What follows describes a single T cell receptor (beta chain). This sample was taken from a study of blood T cells in healthy people across ages. The CDR3 has 16 amino acids. Unmatched junction bases numbered 9, after V lost 5 bases and J lost 3 bases. Looked up from germline, CDR1 is SEHNR and CDR2 is FQNEAQ (reference sequence). Together with a sample-barcoded 5' primer, a J-beta primer mix was included in a second PCR lasting about 6 to 12 cycles. TCRdb re-derived calls from the 5' RACE reads in MiXCR, one entry per CDR3 protein. The sample carries 910,000 or so distinct CDR3 sequences, roughly half recorded once.

Input material: blood. The clonotype comes from a woman aged 60-75 years in good health. This chain connects TRBV7-9 to TRBJ2-5; 10 bases are shared with TRBD1. The DNA for the CDR3 is TGTGCCAGCAGCCCGTGGACAGGGGGATATAAAGAGACCCAGTACTTC. Translating it yields CASSPWTGGYKETQYF.